A single sample is the source of the 25 T cell receptor beta chains below, sequenced in a study of post-analysis software for immune sequencing data. Study-wide findings and caveats: Five TRBV segments (TRBV5-6, TRBV5-1 and TRBV20-1 among them) occurred more frequently in patients than in controls.

Built from TCR beta cDNA, the libraries had unique molecular identifiers in them. TCRdb reprocessed the PCR reads with MiXCR, giving one entry per CDR3 protein. The sample includes over 700,000 distinct CDR3 sequences, about 32% seen only once; the top ten take roughly 0.54%. The antigens these receptors bind are not known. Sequenced sample: blood. These TCRs come from a girl under 18 with multiple sclerosis.

This clonotype was counted only a few times. This chain uses TRBV15 with TRBJ1-5, with D unclear. The germline CDR1 and CDR2 sequences are LNHNV and YYDKDF (reference sequence). This CDR3 is built from 16 residues. Trimming took off 3 bases at V and 5 bases at J, with 17 bases between the two ends. CDR3 in DNA: TGTGCCACCAGCAGCCGCAGAGGTGCAGCCTATCAGCCCCAGCATTTT. This codes for CATSSRRGAAYQPQHF.

The chain has TRBV27 and TRBJ2-4, with D maybe TRBD2 (7 bases). The end of the DNA aligns better with TRBJ2-7, so the J call may be wrong. This CDR3 region has 15 residues. Germline lookup yields CDR1 MNHEY and CDR2 SMNVEV (reference sequence). The DNA of the CDR3 is TGTGCCAGCAGTCCCCTGGGGGCGGGAGCTGCCGAGCAGTACTTC. Amino acids: CASSPLGAGAAEQYF.

This clonotype came up a few times. The J gene is TRBJ1-2, the V gene TRBV5-6; D is possibly TRBD1 (5 bases). This CDR3 is built from 14 residues. Germline lookup yields CDR1 SGHDT and CDR2 YYEEEE. V was pared by 0 bases and J by 3 bases, with 9 bases between. In nucleotides, the CDR3 is TGTGCCAGCAGCTTGGTACAGGCTCACTATGGCTACACCTTC. Residues: CASSLVQAHYGYTF. Based on the CDR3 plus reference TRBV5-6 and TRBJ1-2, the full variable domain is DAGVTQSPTHLIKTRGQQVTLRCSPKSGHDTVSWYQQALGQGPQFIFQYYEEEERQRGNFPDRFSGHQFPNYSSELNVNALLLGDSALYLCASSLVQAHYGYTFGSGTRLTVV.

The chain has TRBV6-6 and TRBJ1-1; a weak D match, TRBD1 (5 bases). Germline V gene sequence: CDR1 MNHNY, CDR2 SVGAGI (reference sequence). The length of the CDR3 is 13 residues. V gave up 10 bases and J gave up 4 bases, with 16 bases separating them. The CDR3 sequence: CATNSGGSTEAFF. The CDR3 DNA sequence: TGTGCCACCAACTCCGGGGGTAGCACTGAAGCTTTCTTT.

The chain joins TRBV20-1 to TRBJ2-7, with TRBD1 as a possible D gene (5 bases). The V gene's germline CDR1 is DFQATT and CDR2 SNEGSKA (reference sequence). The CDR3 has 14 residues. V lost 3 bases, J lost 0 bases, and 12 bases lay in between. The DNA of the CDR3 is TGCAGTGCTAGGGGGCAGCAAAACTCCTACGAGCAGTACTTC. It translates to CSARGQQNSYEQYF.

The chain uses TRBV29-1 and TRBJ2-2, with 7 bases aligning to TRBD2. The CDR3 has 15 amino acids. J was trimmed by 2 bases and V by 6 bases; bases with no gene match: 9. The germline V gene has CDR1 SQVTM and CDR2 ANQGSEA. CDR3 protein: CSVNEAGLNTGELFF. The CDR3 DNA follows: TGCAGCGTCAATGAAGCGGGACTAAACACCGGGGAGCTGTTTTTT.

The gene calls are TRBV5-1 and TRBJ2-5; possibly TRBD2 for D (7 bases). This CDR3 region has 16 residues. Trimming cost V 5 bases and J 4 bases, with 21 bases left between them. Germline V CDR1 and CDR2: SGHRS, YFSETQ. CDR3 sequence reads: CASRVMGGRPTETQYF. In nucleotides, the CDR3 is TGCGCCAGCAGAGTCATGGGGGGGCGCCCAACAGAGACCCAGTACTTC.

The CDR3 sequence: CSATGLRSADTQYF. The CDR3, as DNA: TGCAGTGCCACGGGCCTTAGGTCCGCAGATACGCAGTATTTT. This chain uses TRBV20-1 with TRBJ2-3; D unresolved. The CDR3 spans 14 residues. Germline CDR1 is DFQATT and CDR2 is SNEGSKA (reference sequence). V dropped 6 bases and J dropped 4 bases, with 17 bases sitting between them.

This clonotype came up a few times. The chain carries TRBV10-2 and TRBJ2-1; 9 bases agree with TRBD2. The CDR3 contains 17 residues. V shed 0 bases, J shed 7 bases, and the junction held 10 bases outside the gene matches. Germline CDR1 reads WSHSY; CDR2 reads SAAADI. CDR3 bases: TGCGCCAGCAGTGAGTCGACGGGACTAGCCCCGGGAAATGAGCAGTTCTTC. It translates to CASSESTGLAPGNEQFF.

V is TRBV28 and J is TRBJ1-2; D not certain. Trimming took 2 bases from V and 3 from J, leaving 7 bases between them. Per the germline V gene, CDR1 is MDHEN and CDR2 is SYDVKM. The CDR3 has 13 amino acids. This chain's CDR3 is CASSLIGYYGYTF. Written as DNA, the CDR3 is TGTGCCAGCAGTTTAATAGGGTACTATGGCTACACCTTC.

This clonotype was seen ten or more times. The V gene is TRBV11-2, the J gene TRBJ2-7; 8 positions match TRBD1. CDR1 and CDR2 (germline): SGHAT, FQNNGV. The CDR3 has 13 residues. V lost 8 bases, J lost 0 bases, and 3 bases stayed unmatched. The CDR3 sequence is CASRTGSSYEQYF. Here the CDR3 DNA reads TGTGCCAGCCGGACAGGGAGCTCCTACGAGCAGTACTTC.

The chain employs TRBV9 and TRBJ1-4, with D possibly TRBD1 on 5 matching bases. Germline-derived CDR1 and CDR2 are SGDLS and YYNGEE. The germline V and J ends were trimmed by 4 bases and 8 bases, with 15 bases remaining between them. This CDR3 spans 14 amino acids. Here the CDR3 DNA reads TGTGCCAGCAGCCCTCCTTCGGGGGGAGAAAAACTGTTTTTT. It specifies CASSPPSGGEKLFF.

The chain couples TRBV6-5 to TRBJ2-3, with 7 bases matching TRBD2. Losses at the gene ends were 2 bases for V and 1 base for J; bases not matched to a gene: 3. CDR1 is MNHEY and CDR2 is SVGAGI in the germline V gene. The length of the CDR3 is 15 residues. The CDR3 loop reads CASSYVRERTDTQYF. CDR3 DNA sequence: TGTGCCAGCAGTTACGTGCGGGAGCGCACAGATACGCAGTATTTT.

This clonotype was seen a handful of times. CDR3 sequence: CASSSKRRVNEQFF. For the CDR3, the DNA is TGTGCCAGCAGCTCAAAACGGCGGGTGAATGAGCAGTTCTTC. The V gene is TRBV7-2, the J gene TRBJ2-1, with D possibly being TRBD2 (5 bases). The V gene lost 4 bases and the J gene lost 7 bases, with 14 bases spanning the gap. Germline V lookup: CDR1 SGHTA, CDR2 FQGNSA. The CDR3 has 14 residues.

Only a few counts were recorded for this clonotype. The chain couples TRBV5-1 to TRBJ2-3; tentatively, D is TRBD2 (6 bases). Germline lookup yields CDR1 SGHRS and CDR2 YFSETQ. Deletions cut 2 bases from V and 2 bases from J, with 21 bases between. This CDR3 contains 18 residues. DNA for the CDR3: TGCGCCAGCAGCTTAAGGGGAAGTGGGAGGACAAACACAGATACGCAGTATTTT. This sequence encodes CASSLRGSGRTNTDTQYF.

The sample holds one count of this clonotype. V usage is TRBV11-2 and J usage is TRBJ2-1; no definite D call. CDR1 SGHAT and CDR2 FQNNGV come from the germline V gene. CDR3 size: 13 residues. The germline V and J ends were trimmed by 1 base and 7 bases, with 8 bases remaining between them. In nucleotides, the CDR3 is TGTGCCAGCAGCTTAGTGGCCTTGAATGAGCAGTTCTTC. Translating gives CASSLVALNEQFF.

The rearrangement joins TRBV6-1 to TRBJ2-3; maybe TRBD2 (6 bases). There are 15 residues in the CDR3. Trimming cost V 1 base and J 5 bases, with 13 bases left between them. Germline V gives CDR1 MNHNS, CDR2 SASEGT. DNA for the CDR3: TGTGCCAGCAGTGAAGGTTCGGGGGTTGGAGATACGCAGTATTTT. Translation gives CASSEGSGVGDTQYF.

The J gene is TRBJ2-3, the V gene TRBV3-1; D remains ambiguous. The V and J ends lost 4 bases and 0 bases respectively, with 20 bases between them. The CDR3 contains 18 residues. In germline, CDR1 is LGHDT, CDR2 YNNKEL (reference sequence). CDR3: CASSPVLWSTTSTDTQYF. CDR3 nucleotides: TGTGCCAGCAGCCCGGTGCTGTGGAGTACAACTAGCACAGATACGCAGTATTTT.

This clonotype was observed a handful of times. The chain combines TRBV25-1 with TRBJ2-3; 8 nucleotides line up with TRBD2. Germline V gives CDR1 MGHDK, CDR2 SYGVNS. The CDR3 runs to 15 residues. V trimming: 4 bases; J trimming: 2 bases; junction bases outside the gene matches: 5. The chain's CDR3 is CASSAPSGLTDTQYF. CDR3 nucleotide sequence: TGTGCCAGCAGTGCTCCTAGCGGGCTCACAGATACGCAGTATTTT. Full variable domain (remainder filled in from reference TRBV25-1 and TRBJ2-3): EADIYQTPRYLVIGTGKKITLECSQTMGHDKMYWYQQDPGMELHLIHYSYGVNSTEKGDLSSESTVSRIRTEHFPLTLESARPSHTSQYLCASSAPSGLTDTQYFGPGTRLTVL.

Note on this clonotype: This may stem from a read error, because a much larger clone lies one nucleotide away. The chain has TRBV7-2 and TRBJ2-5; D gene uncertain. The CDR3 extends over 12 amino acids. Trimming stripped 3 bases from V and 5 bases from J, with 7 bases between. From germline, CDR1 is SGHTA and CDR2 FQGNSA. CDR3 nucleotides: TGTGCCAGCAGCTTCAGCGTGGAGACCCAGTACTTC. As protein: CASSFSVETQYF.

This clonotype was picked up a small number of times. Germline is not matched at one junction end, which may reflect a read error. The chain links TRBV5-5 to TRBJ2-1; 9 positions agree with TRBD1. The CDR3 is made up of 15 amino acids. Germline loops: CDR1 SGHKS, CDR2 YYEKEE (reference sequence). The CDR3 is CANSLAGQGLEGSFF. The CDR3 DNA is TGTGCCAACAGCTTGGCGGGACAGGGCTTAGAGGGCTCGTTCTTC.

This clonotype was counted between two and nine times. The chain couples TRBV11-2 to TRBJ2-3, with D possibly matching TRBD2 (6 bases). Germline assignment: CDR1 SGHAT and CDR2 FQNNGV. This CDR3 has 21 residues. V was pared by 1 base and J by 5 bases, with 31 bases between. In nucleotides, the CDR3 is TGTGCCAGCAGCTTAGTCGGAAAATCCATTGTGGGGACTGGATCGGTAGATACGCAGTATTTT. Translating it yields CASSLVGKSIVGTGSVDTQYF. Filled out from reference TRBV11-2 and TRBJ2-3, the complete variable domain reads EAGVAQSPRYKIIEKRQSVAFWCNPISGHATLYWYQQILGQGPKLLIQFQNNGVVDDSQLPKDRFSAERLKGVDSTLKIQPAKLEDSAVYLCASSLVGKSIVGTGSVDTQYFGPGTRLTVL.

V is TRBV5-1 and J is TRBJ1-2; 8 nucleotides align to TRBD1. Germline V gives CDR1 SGHRS, CDR2 YFSETQ. The CDR3 is 15 residues long. V gave up 0 bases and J gave up 1 base; unmatched junction bases: 2. The CDR3 is CASSLDRGINYGYTF. The CDR3 nucleotides are TGCGCCAGCAGCTTGGACAGGGGGATTAACTATGGCTACACCTTC.

The sample holds a few counts of this clonotype. The chain has TRBV20-1 and TRBJ1-5; no definite D call. Trimming took off 2 bases at V and 7 bases at J, with 21 bases between the two ends. CDR1 and CDR2 from the germline V gene are DFQATT and SNEGSKA (reference sequence). This CDR3 is built from 16 residues. CDR3 DNA sequence: TGCAGTGCTAGATCTTTGTTCGGGGATCCCGGCCAGCCCCAGCATTTT. This codes for CSARSLFGDPGQPQHF.

This clonotype was seen a few times. The chain links TRBV6-7 to TRBJ1-1, with unresolved D. TRBV6-7 has ORF status, its function being uncertain. CDR3 length: 17 amino acids. Trimming took 5 bases from V and 4 from J, leaving 23 bases between them. The DNA of the CDR3 is TGTGCCAGCAGTAGCCCGGTAATGGCAGCCCCGACCACTGAAGCTTTCTTT. It specifies CASSSPVMAAPTTEAFF.